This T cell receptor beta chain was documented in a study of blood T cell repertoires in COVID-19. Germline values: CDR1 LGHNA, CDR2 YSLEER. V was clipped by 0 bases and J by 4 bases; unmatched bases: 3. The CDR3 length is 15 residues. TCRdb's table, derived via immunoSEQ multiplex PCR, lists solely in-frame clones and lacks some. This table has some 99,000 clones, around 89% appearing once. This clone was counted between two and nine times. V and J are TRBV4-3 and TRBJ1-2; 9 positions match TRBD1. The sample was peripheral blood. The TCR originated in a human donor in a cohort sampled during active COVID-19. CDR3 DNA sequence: TGCGCCAGCAGCCAAGAAAGACAGGGGGGCTATGGCTACACCTTC. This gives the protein CASSQERQGGYGYTF.